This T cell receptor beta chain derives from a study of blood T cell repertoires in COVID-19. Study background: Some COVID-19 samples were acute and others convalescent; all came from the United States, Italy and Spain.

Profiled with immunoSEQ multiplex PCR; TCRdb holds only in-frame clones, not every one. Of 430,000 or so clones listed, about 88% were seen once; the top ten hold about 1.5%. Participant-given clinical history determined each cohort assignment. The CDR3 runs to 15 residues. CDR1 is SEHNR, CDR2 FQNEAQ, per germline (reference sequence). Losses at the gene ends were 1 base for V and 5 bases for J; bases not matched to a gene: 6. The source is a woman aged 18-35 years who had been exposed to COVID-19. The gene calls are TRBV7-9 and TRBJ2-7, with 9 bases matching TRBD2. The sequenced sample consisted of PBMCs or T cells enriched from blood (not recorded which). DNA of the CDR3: TGTGCCAGCAGCTTAGTCGAGGGACTAGCCGACGAGCAGTACTTC. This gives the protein CASSLVEGLADEQYF.